This T cell receptor (beta chain) comes out of a study of shared clonotypes between healthy human individuals. The CDR3 extends over 15 amino acids. V lost 1 base to trimming and J lost 6 bases; unmatched junction nucleotides: 3. Germline V gene sequence: CDR1 SGHRS, CDR2 YFSETQ. As regards this clone: Its antigen is currently unknown.

Deep was the level at which the assay was run. Assay: immunoSEQ multiplex PCR; the TCRdb copy retains only in-frame clones and omits some. The sample holds roughly 2.2 million clones; around 93% are singletons and the top ten take around 0.35%. Overall study findings and caveats: Relative to their counterparts shared across all four donors, non-shared clonotypes exhibited diminished generation probabilities. It was only blood that was sampled, and tissue repertoires likely differ.

This chain joins TRBV5-1 and TRBJ2-2; TRBD2 matches 10 bases. Sequencing was carried out using naive CD4+ T cells from PBMCs. As for subset: CD45RA+ positively selected. The receptor comes from a man between 18 and 29 years old in good health. Some clones in this sample may be carry-over from other donors' samples. The CDR3 reads CASSLPSGRPGELFF. CDR3 nucleotides: TGCGCCAGCAGCTTGCCTAGCGGGAGACCCGGGGAGCTGTTTTTT.